Presented here are 25 T cell receptor beta chains from one specimen sequenced in a study of shared clonotypes between healthy human individuals. CD45RO-negative, CCR7-selected cells formed the naive CD8 fraction, which excluded terminally differentiated effector memory CD45RA+ cells. TCRdb keeps only in-frame clones here, not all; method: immunoSEQ multiplex PCR. This table holds around 700,000 clones, about 91% found once. Sample: naive CD8+ T cells sorted from blood. Receptors were obtained from a young man in good health.

The chain joins TRBV4-3 to TRBJ2-5; 11 positions match TRBD2. This CDR3 region has 18 residues. V lost 0 bases, J lost 5 bases, and 11 bases stayed unmatched. CDR1 and CDR2 (germline): LGHNA, YSLEER. The CDR3 coding sequence is TGCGCCAGCAGCCAAGAAACGGCTAGCGGGAGGCCGGGGGAGACCCAGTACTTC. It codes for CASSQETASGRPGETQYF.

The V gene is TRBV7-9, the J gene TRBJ2-7; 8 bases fit TRBD2. The CDR3 totals 17 residues. After removal of 5 bases from V and 1 base from J, the junction contained 13 bases not matched to a gene. Germline V gene data show CDR1 as SEHNR and CDR2 as FQNEAQ (reference sequence). The CDR3 DNA reads as TGTGCCAGCAGCGCCCCTGGCGGGGGGCCTTCTTCCTACGAGCAGTACTTC. Amino acids: CASSAPGGGPSSYEQYF.

The J gene is TRBJ2-1, the V gene TRBV28; D is uncertain. Looked up from germline, CDR1 is MDHEN and CDR2 is SYDVKM. V lost 6 bases and J lost 8, with 11 bases in between. The CDR3 runs to 12 residues. Here the CDR3 reads CASRVPFHEQFF. DNA for the CDR3: TGTGCCAGCAGGGTACCTTTTCATGAGCAGTTCTTC.

The rearrangement joins TRBV10-3 to TRBJ2-7, with D uncertain. The CDR3 length is 13 residues. Per the germline V gene, CDR1 is ENHRY and CDR2 is SYGVKD. With 3 bases removed from V and 1 base from J, the gap between germline ends came to 7 bases. CDR3 region: CAISDSTSYEQYF. The DNA of the CDR3 is TGTGCCATCAGTGATTCGACGTCCTACGAGCAGTACTTC.

This clone has a single count. J is TRBJ2-1 and V is TRBV4-2, with unresolved D. The CDR3 contains 16 residues. Trimming removed 1 base from V and 2 bases from J, with 12 bases in between. CDR1 LGHNA and CDR2 YNFKEQ come from the germline V gene. CDR3 in amino acids: CASSQGIVRAYNEQFF. The CDR3 coding sequence is TGTGCCAGCAGCCAAGGTATTGTTCGGGCCTACAATGAGCAGTTCTTC.

The rearrangement uses TRBV10-3 and TRBJ2-2; 10 bases fit TRBD1. Germline values: CDR1 ENHRY, CDR2 SYGVKD. The CDR3 is made up of 21 amino acids. V lost 2 bases, J lost 6 bases, and 21 bases stayed unmatched. The chain's CDR3 is CAISEPDRVNPGQGFAGELFF. CDR3 coding DNA: TGTGCCATCAGTGAGCCGGATCGGGTCAATCCGGGACAGGGGTTCGCCGGGGAGCTGTTTTTT.

The chain uses TRBV9 and TRBJ2-1, with 10 bases identical to TRBD2. The CDR3 has 20 amino acids. V dropped 1 base and J dropped 2; count of bases not matched to a gene: 15. Germline V lookup: CDR1 SGDLS, CDR2 YYNGEE. CDR3 bases: TGTGCCAGCAGCGTACTAGCGGGAGAATTCCGACCTTCGACCTACAATGAGCAGTTCTTC. It specifies CASSVLAGEFRPSTYNEQFF.

This sequence joins TRBV4-1 and TRBJ2-6; 10 bases match TRBD2. The CDR3 extends over 18 amino acids. Germline V CDR1 and CDR2: MGHRA, YSYEKL. V was clipped by 2 bases and J by 3 bases; unmatched bases: 7. In DNA form, the CDR3 reads TGCGCCAGCAGCCAAATCCTAGCGGGAGCGGATGGGGCCAACGTCCTGACTTTC. Its translation is CASSQILAGADGANVLTF.

The V gene is TRBV28, the J gene TRBJ2-7, with D possibly being TRBD1 (6 bases). CDR3 length: 16 amino acids. Trimming pared 6 bases from V and 4 bases from J, leaving 22 bases between. Germline CDR1 and CDR2: MDHEN and SYDVKM. The CDR3 nucleotides are TGTGCCAGCAGAGGGCTTGGGTGGGACAAGGCATACGAGCAGTACTTC. This codes for CASRGLGWDKAYEQYF. Drawing the rest from reference TRBV28 and TRBJ2-7, the complete variable domain is DVKVTQSSRYLVKRTGEKVFLECVQDMDHENMFWYRQDPGLGLRLIYFSYDVKMKEKGDIPEGYSVSREKKERFSLILESASTNQTSMYLCASRGLGWDKAYEQYFGPGTRLTVT.

The gene calls are TRBV4-2 and TRBJ2-2; possibly TRBD1 for D (8 bases). The V end was cut by 2 bases, the J end by 7 bases, with 20 bases between. CDR1 LGHNA and CDR2 YNFKEQ come from the germline V gene. The CDR3 spans 17 residues. The CDR3 loop reads CASSQWGAGQAVGELFF. CDR3 DNA sequence: TGTGCCAGCAGCCAATGGGGAGCGGGACAGGCTGTCGGGGAGCTGTTTTTT.

The chain has TRBV28 and TRBJ2-7, with D uncertain. The CDR3 has 12 amino acids. Trimming took 2 bases from V and 3 from J, leaving 5 bases between them. CDR1 is MDHEN, CDR2 SYDVKM, per germline. CDR3 residues: CASSLNRYEQYF. For the CDR3, the DNA is TGTGCCAGCAGTTTAAATCGCTACGAGCAGTACTTC.

The V and J genes are TRBV15 and TRBJ1-5; TRBD1 might be the D (5 bases). This CDR3 is built from 17 residues. Germline CDR1 reads LNHNV; CDR2 reads YYDKDF (reference sequence). The V and J ends lost 3 bases and 3 bases respectively, with 18 bases between them. The CDR3: CATSSTGARGHNQPQHF. DNA of the CDR3: TGTGCCACCAGCAGCACAGGCGCCCGGGGCCACAATCAGCCCCAGCATTTT.

V is TRBV27 and J is TRBJ1-1; D is ambiguous. Germline V gives CDR1 MNHEY, CDR2 SMNVEV (reference sequence). CDR3 length: 12 amino acids. V lost 5 bases and J lost 4, with 8 bases in between. The chain's CDR3 is CASSASGTEAFF. The CDR3, as DNA: TGTGCCAGCAGTGCCTCGGGCACTGAAGCTTTCTTT.

This rearrangement joins TRBV11-3 to TRBJ2-7; tentatively, D is TRBD1 (5 bases). Germline CDR1 is SGHNT and CDR2 is YENEEA. The CDR3 runs 13 residues. The V and J ends lost 3 bases and 3 bases respectively, with 9 bases between them. The CDR3 nucleotides are TGTGCCAGCAGCTTTCACACAGGCTACGAGCAGTACTTC. Translated: CASSFHTGYEQYF.

The V gene is TRBV6-1, the J gene TRBJ2-5; weak D call: TRBD2 (5 bases). Germline CDR1 is MNHNS and CDR2 is SASEGT. Between the trimmed V and J ends, which lost 4 bases and 2 bases, there was a span of 23 bases. The CDR3 has 18 amino acids. This CDR3 reads CASSALGERAVHQETQYF. The CDR3 region has the DNA TGTGCCAGCAGTGCCTTAGGAGAGAGGGCCGTTCATCAAGAGACCCAGTACTTC.

V and J are TRBV2 and TRBJ2-1; 8 positions agree with TRBD2. Germline CDR1 SNHLY, CDR2 FYNNEI. The CDR3 loop spans 16 amino acids. Trimming took 2 bases from V and 7 from J; bases not matched to a gene: 10. The CDR3 loop reads CASSESPGLVRNEQFF. The CDR3, as DNA: TGTGCCAGCAGTGAAAGCCCGGGACTAGTAAGGAATGAGCAGTTCTTC.

Of note for this clone: Distinct nucleotide sequences in the sample also encode this CDR3. This chain connects TRBV5-1 to TRBJ2-1; 8 bases are a match to TRBD2. The CDR3 runs 16 residues. Germline V CDR1 and CDR2: SGHRS, YFSETQ. The V and J ends lost 4 bases and 0 bases, in that order; junction bases with no gene match: 6. The CDR3 DNA is TGCGCCAGCAGCGAGACTAGCGCAAGCTCCTACAATGAGCAGTTCTTC. Its protein product is CASSETSASSYNEQFF.

The V call is TRBV27, the J call TRBJ1-5; D uncertain. Trimming removed 4 bases at V and 4 bases at J, with 14 bases between. The CDR3 loop spans 15 amino acids. Germline assignment: CDR1 MNHEY and CDR2 SMNVEV (reference sequence). The CDR3 here is CASSSRTDLNQPQHF. CDR3 nucleotide sequence: TGTGCCAGCAGTTCACGGACGGATCTTAATCAGCCCCAGCATTTT.

As DNA, the CDR3 is TGCGCCAGCAGCAGAAGGGGTCTCACCGATGAGCAGTTCTTC. Translating gives CASSRRGLTDEQFF. The chain recombines TRBV4-3 with TRBJ2-1; weak D call: TRBD1 (5 bases). CDR3 length: 14 residues. Germline V gives CDR1 LGHNA, CDR2 YSLEER. The ends were cut back, 5 bases at V and 8 bases at J, with 16 bases in the middle.

Only one count was recorded for this clone. The rearrangement links TRBV4-1 to TRBJ2-5; TRBD1 agrees at 7 bases. J lost 7 bases, V lost 4 bases, and 18 bases had no gene match. CDR1 is MGHRA, CDR2 YSYEKL, per germline. The CDR3 runs 17 residues. CDR3 in DNA: TGCGCCAGCAGCCTCGGACAGGCTGCTCTAAGCTCCGGGACCCAGTACTTC. Its translation is CASSLGQAALSSGTQYF.

The genes are TRBV2 and TRBJ2-2, with 7 bases that match TRBD1. Germline V gene lookup returns CDR1 SNHLY and CDR2 FYNNEI. Trimming at V came to 7 bases and at J to 1 base, leaving 9 bases not matched to a gene. CDR3 size: 16 residues. For the CDR3, the DNA is TGTGCCAGCACTGAGGACAGGTCGAGGAACACCGGGGAGCTGTTTTTT. This codes for CASTEDRSRNTGELFF.

This chain uses TRBV14 with TRBJ2-7, with unresolved D. V was cut by 1 base and J by 1 base, with 14 bases left in between. The CDR3 length is 16 residues. Per germline, CDR1 SGHDN and CDR2 FVKESK. The DNA of the CDR3 is TGTGCCAGCAGCCAAGTTATCGGACGGTCATCCTACGAGCAGTACTTC. Amino acid sequence: CASSQVIGRSSYEQYF.

This clone has just one count. The chain joins TRBV7-9 to TRBJ2-4; TRBD1 aligns across 10 bases. The CDR3 consists of 19 residues. CDR1 is SEHNR and CDR2 is FQNEAQ in the germline V gene (reference sequence). V was pared by 4 bases and J by 0 bases, with 12 bases of the junction left unmatched. CDR3 DNA sequence: TGTGCCAGCAGCTCGGGAGGGGACAGGGGAGTGGAAGCCAAAAACATTCAGTACTTC. It is translated as CASSSGGDRGVEAKNIQYF.

The chain joins TRBV12-2 to TRBJ2-1; TRBD2 is the table's D call, not checked against the DNA. TRBV12-2 is a pseudogene. The CDR3 loop spans 23 amino acids. The CDR3 loop reads CASRLALTRVETWLTPSYNEQFF. As DNA, the CDR3 is TGTGCAAGTCGCTTAGCCCTGACGCGTGTGGAGACCTGGCTAACTCCCTCCTACAATGAGCAGTTCTTC.

V usage is TRBV2 and J usage is TRBJ2-3; 9 positions agree with TRBD2. Looked up from germline, CDR1 is SNHLY and CDR2 is FYNNEI. The CDR3 consists of 14 residues. After removal of 7 bases from V and 5 bases from J, the junction contained 7 bases not matched to a gene. The CDR3 protein is CASIGGRAEDTQYF. DNA for the CDR3: TGTGCCAGCATAGGCGGGAGGGCCGAAGATACGCAGTATTTT.